These T cell receptor beta chains were read from a single sample in a study of response to subunit inactivated influenza vaccine. From the RT-PCR reads, TCRdb called clonotypes with MiXCR, one entry per CDR3 protein. The sample shows 150,000 to 200,000 distinct CDR3 sequences, over 9.5% of them seen only once. The data were also submitted as part of a second study, on T cells expressing NK-cell markers.

Sequences were derived from CD8+ T cells sorted from PBMCs, sampled 11 to 12 days after vaccination. These receptors originate from a man aged 50 to 60 who received an inactivated influenza vaccine. CDR3s leave out the opening cysteine and the closing phenylalanine or tryptophan. The order of the fields is J gene, V gene, CDR3 protein.

>TRBJ1-2|TRBV28
ASSLPAAFPLS
>TRBJ2-3|TRBV13
ASSSGTGVGDTQY
>TRBJ2-4|TRBV12-3/TRBV12-4
ASSFGPQNIQY
>TRBJ2-2|TRBV6-2/TRBV6-3
ASSRQGLTGELF
>TRBJ2-7|TRBV11-2
ASSWDRIGSSEQY
>TRBJ1-6|TRBV20-1
SAMVLADWVLH
>TRBJ1-5|TRBV24-1
ATSDLKGNGNQPQH
>TRBJ2-1|TRBV6-2/TRBV6-3
ASSITPGGFNEQF
>TRBJ1-5|TRBV12-3/TRBV12-4
ASSSGVLPQH
>TRBJ1-2|TRBV20-1
SARHRVGHYGYT
>TRBJ2-7|TRBV28
ASSLQVTYEQY
>TRBJ2-1|TRBV12-3/TRBV12-4
ASSFYGVYNEQF
>TRBJ2-1|TRBV4-3
ASSQEEGDYNEQF
>TRBJ1-1|TRBV2
ASRPPTGANTEAF
>TRBJ2-5|TRBV27
ASSPLGRGQETQY
>TRBJ2-7|TRBV6-2/TRBV6-3
ASSYRFGGLAEQY
>TRBJ2-7|TRBV30
AWSAVWNYEQY